The 30 T cell receptor beta chains below come from one sample, sequenced in a study of cytomegalovirus exposure and HLA in healthy donors. Researchers ran the PCR with 60 Vbeta and 13 Jbeta primers. This table comes from immunoSEQ multiplex PCR, and its TCRdb copy is limited to in-frame clones, with some not included. The repertoire holds approximately 90,000 clones, over 55% seen once, with 6% to 6.5% in the top ten. Sequenced sample: PBMCs. The receptors were gathered from a woman under 40 in good health and CMV-seronegative.

The rearrangement links TRBV28 to TRBJ1-1; no clear D. Germline CDR1 is MDHEN and CDR2 is SYDVKM. CDR3 length equals 12 residues. V was clipped by 9 bases and J by 5 bases, with 13 bases between them. CDR3 coding DNA: TGTGCCAGTCCAGGTAGTGGGACTGAAGCTTTCTTT. Residues: CASPGSGTEAFF.

The rearrangement links TRBV6-1 to TRBJ1-5, with 8 bases that match TRBD1. The ends lost 7 bases at V and 5 bases at J; junction bases unmatched: 4. The CDR3 contains 13 residues. In germline, CDR1 is MNHNS, CDR2 SASEGT. The CDR3 sequence is CASKSGGDQPQHF. DNA of the CDR3: TGTGCCAGCAAGTCAGGGGGCGATCAGCCCCAGCATTTT.

This chain connects TRBV21-1 to TRBJ2-7; TRBD2 is the table's D call and was not checked against the DNA. TRBV21-1 is an annotated pseudogene. The CDR3 covers 15 residues. CDR3 nucleotides: TGTGCCAGCAGCAAACGTCCGAGGGTGATCTACGAGCAGTACTTC. Translated: CASSKRPRVIYEQYF.

The chain recombines TRBV5-1 with TRBJ2-7; possible D gene TRBD1, 5 bases. Per germline, CDR1 SGHRS and CDR2 YFSETQ. The CDR3 totals 15 residues. Trimming took off 5 bases at V and 4 bases at J, with 19 bases between the two ends. The CDR3 protein is CASSQAGRFEYEQYF. The CDR3 nucleotides are TGCGCCAGCAGTCAAGCAGGGCGCTTCGAATACGAGCAGTACTTC. The variable domain in full, with the rest retrieved from reference TRBV5-1 and TRBJ2-7, is KAGVTQTPRYLIKTRGQQVTLSCSPISGHRSVSWYQQTPGQGLQFLFEYFSETQRNKGNFPGRFSGRQFSNSRSEMNVSTLELGDSALYLCASSQAGRFEYEQYFGPGTRLTVT.

V and J are TRBV9 and TRBJ2-1; possibly TRBD2 for D (6 bases). The germline V gene encodes CDR1 SGDLS and CDR2 YYNGEE. The CDR3 extends over 18 amino acids. V lost 0 bases, J lost 0 bases, and 16 bases lay in between. CDR3 nucleotide sequence: TGTGCCAGCAGCGTAGTTCCCGGGACTTCAAGCTCCTACAATGAGCAGTTCTTC. Translation: CASSVVPGTSSSYNEQFF.

The rearrangement joins TRBV28 to TRBJ2-2; 7 bases align to TRBD1. The CDR3 runs to 14 residues. V trimming: 6 bases; J trimming: 6 bases; junction bases outside the gene matches: 7. Per the germline V gene, CDR1 is MDHEN and CDR2 is SYDVKM. CDR3 in DNA: TGTGCCAGCAGAACAGGGGTGTCGTCCGGGGAGCTGTTTTTT. The encoded protein is CASRTGVSSGELFF.

This clone has a single count. This rearrangement joins TRBV5-1 to TRBJ2-2, with a possible D match to TRBD2 (5 bases). Germline CDR1 and CDR2: SGHRS and YFSETQ. The CDR3 runs 12 residues. The V and J ends lost 7 bases and 5 bases respectively, with 9 bases between them. Written as DNA, the CDR3 is TGCGCCAGCGTCGGGGATACCGGGGAGCTGTTTTTT. Protein: CASVGDTGELFF.

This clone was seen more than once but under ten times. The gene calls are TRBV6-4 and TRBJ1-1; D is perhaps TRBD1 (5 bases). The V gene's germline CDR1 is MRHNA and CDR2 SNTAGT. Between the trimmed V and J ends, which lost 6 bases and 0 bases, there was a span of 8 bases. The CDR3 contains 13 residues. CDR3 DNA: TGTGCCAGCAGAGGACATCTGAACACTGAAGCTTTCTTT. Amino acid sequence: CASRGHLNTEAFF.

The chain carries TRBV11-3 and TRBJ1-1; 8 bases align to TRBD1. The length of the CDR3 is 13 residues. Germline trimming cut 4 bases from V and 7 bases from J; bases unmatched to any gene: 5. Germline lookup yields CDR1 SGHNT and CDR2 YENEEA. CDR3 amino acids: CASSSGTGREAFF. CDR3 DNA: TGTGCCAGCAGCTCCGGGACAGGACGTGAAGCTTTCTTT.

The chain recombines TRBV5-4 with TRBJ2-1, with no clear D. Germline V gene sequence: CDR1 SGHNT, CDR2 YYREEE (reference sequence). V gave up 0 bases and J gave up 9 bases, with 10 bases separating them. The CDR3 loop spans 13 amino acids. CDR3 coding DNA: TGTGCCAGCAGCTTGGTCCTAGTTGGTGAGCAGTTCTTC. This translates into CASSLVLVGEQFF.

The J gene is TRBJ2-5, the V gene TRBV5-1, with TRBD2 matching 13 bases. This CDR3 is 16 amino acids long. CDR1 and CDR2 (germline): SGHRS, YFSETQ. V shed 4 bases and J 2 bases; nucleotides not matched to a gene: 5. The CDR3 loop is CASSALLAGGQETQYF. DNA for the CDR3: TGCGCCAGCAGCGCCCTACTAGCGGGAGGGCAAGAGACCCAGTACTTC.

V gene TRBV5-5 combines with J gene TRBJ2-3, with unresolved D. The CDR3 consists of 16 residues. V lost 0 bases to trimming and J lost 0 bases, with 11 bases between them. Germline V lookup: CDR1 SGHKS, CDR2 YYEKEE (reference sequence). The CDR3 protein is CASSLGHSTSTDTQYF. DNA for the CDR3: TGTGCCAGCAGCTTGGGACACAGTACGAGCACAGATACGCAGTATTTT.

The chain carries TRBV29-1 and TRBJ2-7; TRBD2 agrees at 8 bases. The germline V gene encodes CDR1 SQVTM and CDR2 ANQGSEA. Trimming took 5 bases from V and 5 from J; bases not matched to a gene: 17. The CDR3 runs to 16 residues. The CDR3 DNA is TGCAGCGTTTCCTCCGGCGCGGGGGGCGTTGGCCACGAGCAGTACTTC. Its protein is CSVSSGAGGVGHEQYF.

This clone was seen more than once but under ten times. The V call is TRBV6-1, the J call TRBJ1-1; D not certain. Germline CDR1 MNHNS, CDR2 SASEGT. V was pared by 6 bases and J by 3 bases, with 14 bases between. This CDR3 has 14 residues. The CDR3 DNA sequence: TGTGCCAGCAGCCTCACCCAAGCTGACACTGAAGCTTTCTTT. Its translation is CASSLTQADTEAFF.

CDR3 in amino acids: CASSGQSYEKLFF. The CDR3 bases are TGTGCCAGCAGTGGTCAGTCTTACGAAAAACTGTTTTTT. This chain joins TRBV25-1 and TRBJ1-4; D is undetermined. V gave up 4 bases and J gave up 8 bases, with 11 bases separating them. Germline-derived CDR1 and CDR2 are MGHDK and SYGVNS. The CDR3 sequence is 13 residues long.

The rearrangement joins TRBV21-1 to TRBJ2-7; the table's D call TRBD1 went unverified against the DNA. TRBV21-1 counts as a pseudogene. This CDR3 is 14 amino acids long. Here the CDR3 reads CALPGQGMGYEQYF. DNA of the CDR3: TGTGCTCTACCGGGACAGGGGATGGGCTACGAGCAGTACTTC.

V gene TRBV25-1 combines with J gene TRBJ2-5; 10 nucleotides match TRBD2. V dropped 6 bases and J dropped 2; count of bases not matched to a gene: 3. The CDR3 is made up of 14 amino acids. Germline lookup yields CDR1 MGHDK and CDR2 SYGVNS. This CDR3 reads CASRASGGQETQYF. The CDR3 DNA follows: TGTGCCAGCAGAGCTAGCGGGGGTCAAGAGACCCAGTACTTC. The full variable domain, completed using reference TRBV25-1 and TRBJ2-5, is EADIYQTPRYLVIGTGKKITLECSQTMGHDKMYWYQQDPGMELHLIHYSYGVNSTEKGDLSSESTVSRIRTEHFPLTLESARPSHTSQYLCASRASGGQETQYFGPGTRLLVL.

The table lists this clone with a few counts. Additional DNA sequences in this sample encode the identical CDR3. The V gene is TRBV5-6, the J gene TRBJ1-2; D may be TRBD1 (5 bases). V was cut by 2 bases and J by 4 bases, with 9 bases left in between. CDR1 SGHDT and CDR2 YYEEEE come from the germline V gene. The CDR3 spans 13 residues. Here the CDR3 DNA reads TGTGCCAGCAGCTTATCAGGGTTCTATGGCTACACCTTC. As protein: CASSLSGFYGYTF. Full variable domain (outside the CDR3, taken from reference TRBV5-6 and TRBJ1-2): DAGVTQSPTHLIKTRGQQVTLRCSPKSGHDTVSWYQQALGQGPQFIFQYYEEEERQRGNFPDRFSGHQFPNYSSELNVNALLLGDSALYLCASSLSGFYGYTFGSGTRLTVV.

The CDR3: CATRGGWTDTQYF. Written as DNA, the CDR3 is TGTGCCACCCGGGGGGGTTGGACAGATACGCAGTATTTT. The chain links TRBV5-4 to TRBJ2-3, with 8 bases that match TRBD2. The CDR3 contains 13 residues. Trimming removed 9 bases from V and 3 bases from J; junction bases left unmatched: 6. CDR1 is SGHNT and CDR2 is YYREEE in the germline V gene (reference sequence).

V gene TRBV18 combines with J gene TRBJ2-7; maybe TRBD2 (5 bases). CDR1 is KGHSH, CDR2 LQKENI, per germline. CDR3 length equals 16 residues. Trimming cost V 2 bases and J 7 bases, with 21 bases left between them. CDR3 sequence reads: CASSPGRGSSNDEQYF. Written as DNA, the CDR3 is TGTGCCAGCTCACCAGGCCGGGGATCGTCGAACGATGAGCAGTACTTC.

A word on this clone: A read error may produce the germline difference seen at one junction end. This chain joins TRBV6-4 and TRBJ2-1; TRBD2 matches at 9 bases. This CDR3 contains 14 residues. Germline-derived CDR1 and CDR2 are MRHNA and SNTAGT. CDR3 bases: TGTGCCAGCGGGGAGCGGGGGGTCCAGAATGCGCAGTTCTTC. Its protein product is CASGERGVQNAQFF.

The rearrangement links TRBV7-9 to TRBJ1-2; 9 nucleotides match TRBD1. V lost 4 bases to trimming and J lost 6 bases; unmatched junction nucleotides: 3. Germline CDR1 and CDR2: SEHNR and FQNEAQ (reference sequence). This CDR3 region has 13 residues. CDR3 sequence reads: CASSSQGAHGYTF. CDR3 in DNA: TGTGCCAGCAGCTCACAGGGGGCCCATGGCTACACCTTC.

The rearrangement uses TRBV7-7 and TRBJ1-1; D is ambiguous. Germline V gives CDR1 SSHAT, CDR2 FNYEAQ (reference sequence). V gave up 5 bases and J gave up 2 bases, with 9 bases separating them. The CDR3 loop spans 13 amino acids. CDR3 amino acids: CASSEQANTEAFF. CDR3 in DNA: TGTGCCAGCAGCGAGCAGGCAAACACTGAAGCTTTCTTT.

The V gene is TRBV29-1, the J gene TRBJ1-1; D remains ambiguous. Deletions cut 3 bases from V and 2 bases from J, with 10 bases between. This CDR3 comprises 13 residues. Germline-derived CDR1 and CDR2 are SQVTM and ANQGSEA. The CDR3 sequence: CSVDSLGNTEAFF. The CDR3 DNA sequence: TGCAGCGTTGATTCTCTAGGCAACACTGAAGCTTTCTTT. Combining the CDR3 with reference TRBV29-1 and TRBJ1-1 gives the whole variable domain SAVISQKPSRDICQRGTSLTIQCQVDSQVTMMFWYRQQPGQSLTLIATANQGSEATYESGFVIDKFPISRPNLTFSTLTVSNMSPEDSSIYLCSVDSLGNTEAFFGQGTRLTVV.

This sequence joins TRBV28 and TRBJ1-4; TRBD1 matches at 9 bases. The V gene's germline CDR1 is MDHEN and CDR2 SYDVKM. This CDR3 region has 15 residues. Germline trimming cut 5 bases from V and 0 bases from J; bases unmatched to any gene: 1. CDR3 in amino acids: CASSRTGATNEKLFF. The CDR3 DNA reads as TGTGCCAGCAGTCGGACAGGGGCAACTAATGAAAAACTGTTTTTT.

This clone was seen just once. The chain is built from TRBV11-2 and TRBJ1-4; TRBD1 agrees at 9 bases. The CDR3 contains 19 residues. After removal of 1 base from V and 6 bases from J, the junction contained 15 bases not matched to a gene. From germline, CDR1 is SGHAT and CDR2 FQNNGV. The CDR3 nucleotides read TGTGCCAGCAGCTTAGCTATCTTCCCCCGACAGGGGGTTGATGAAAAACTGTTTTTT. It encodes CASSLAIFPRQGVDEKLFF.

The chain recombines TRBV11-2 with TRBJ1-4, with 7 bases aligning to TRBD1. Trimming removed 5 bases from V and 8 bases from J; junction bases left unmatched: 8. CDR1 and CDR2 from the germline V gene are SGHAT and FQNNGV. There are 14 residues in the CDR3. The CDR3 region has the DNA TGTGCCAGCAGCCTCGGACAGGTTGGGGAAAAACTGTTTTTT. This codes for CASSLGQVGEKLFF.

The chain links TRBV10-3 to TRBJ1-1, with 10 bases fitting TRBD1. The V and J ends lost 7 bases and 5 bases, in that order; junction bases with no gene match: 4. The CDR3 totals 13 residues. Looked up from germline, CDR1 is ENHRY and CDR2 is SYGVKD. The CDR3 DNA is TGTGCCATCAACGGACAGGGGGAAACTGAAGCTTTCTTT. Translated: CAINGQGETEAFF.

This clone was detected a few times. The rearrangement links TRBV5-6 to TRBJ2-5; possible D gene TRBD1, 6 bases. Trimming pared 2 bases from V and 5 bases from J, leaving 19 bases between. Germline CDR1 SGHDT, CDR2 YYEEEE. This CDR3 is 16 amino acids long. CDR3 DNA: TGTGCCAGCAGCTTCACCCTCAGGGGTGTACGGGAGACCCAGTACTTC. This gives the protein CASSFTLRGVRETQYF.

The chain has TRBV5-6 and TRBJ1-1; D perhaps matches TRBD1 (5 bases). Germline CDR1 and CDR2: SGHDT and YYEEEE. V lost 2 bases, J lost 4 bases, and 9 bases lay in between. The CDR3 has 13 residues. DNA of the CDR3: TGTGCCAGCAGCTTTTTAAGGGGCACTGAAGCTTTCTTT. Protein: CASSFLRGTEAFF.